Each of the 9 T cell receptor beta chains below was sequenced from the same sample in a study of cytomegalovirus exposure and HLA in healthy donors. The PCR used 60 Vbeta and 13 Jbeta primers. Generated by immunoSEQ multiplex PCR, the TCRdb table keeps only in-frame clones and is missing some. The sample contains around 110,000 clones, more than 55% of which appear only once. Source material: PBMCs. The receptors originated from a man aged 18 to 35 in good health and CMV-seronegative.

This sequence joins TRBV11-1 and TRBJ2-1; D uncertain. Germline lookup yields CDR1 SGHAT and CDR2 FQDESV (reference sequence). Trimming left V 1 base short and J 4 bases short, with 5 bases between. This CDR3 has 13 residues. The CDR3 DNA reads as TGTGCCAGCAGCTTAGGAACTTACAATGAGCAGTTCTTC. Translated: CASSLGTYNEQFF.

In DNA, the CDR3 is TGTGCCAGCAACAGGCGCGGGGGCTACGAGCAGTACTTC. It yields the protein CASNRRGGYEQYF. This rearrangement joins TRBV27 to TRBJ2-5, with TRBD2 matching over 7 bases. TRBJ2-7 explains the end of the DNA better; the J call may be wrong. CDR3 size: 13 residues. Germline CDR1 MNHEY, CDR2 SMNVEV (reference sequence).

The CDR3 DNA is TGTGCCAGCAGCTTAGGGAGGAATACCGCAGATACGCAGTATTTT. It yields the protein CASSLGRNTADTQYF. The genes are TRBV7-2 and TRBJ2-3, with TRBD2 as a possible D gene (5 bases). CDR1 is SGHTA and CDR2 is FQGNSA in the germline V gene. Trimming took 1 base from V and 4 from J, leaving 12 bases between them. CDR3 length: 15 residues.

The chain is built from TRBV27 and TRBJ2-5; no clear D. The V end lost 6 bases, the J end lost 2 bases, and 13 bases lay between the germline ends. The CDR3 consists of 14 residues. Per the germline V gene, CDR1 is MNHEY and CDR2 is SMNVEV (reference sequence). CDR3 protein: CASRAVRPQETQYF. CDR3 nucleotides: TGTGCCAGCAGGGCAGTGAGGCCACAAGAGACCCAGTACTTC.

The CDR3 nucleotides are TGCGCCAGCAGCCCGGGACAGGGGGACACTGAAGCTTTCTTT. Protein: CASSPGQGDTEAFF. V usage is TRBV5-1 and J usage is TRBJ1-1; TRBD1 agrees at 11 bases. Germline CDR1 SGHRS, CDR2 YFSETQ. The CDR3 length is 14 residues. The junction had 2 bases not matched to a gene; V was cut back by 4 bases and J by 3 bases. Combining the CDR3 with reference TRBV5-1 and TRBJ1-1 gives the whole variable domain KAGVTQTPRYLIKTRGQQVTLSCSPISGHRSVSWYQQTPGQGLQFLFEYFSETQRNKGNFPGRFSGRQFSNSRSEMNVSTLELGDSALYLCASSPGQGDTEAFFGQGTRLTVV.

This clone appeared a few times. CDR3 sequence (DNA): TGCACCAGCCCCACAGGAGGTCACAGGGAAAATCAGCCCCAGCATTTT. This encodes CTSPTGGHRENQPQHF. The chain is built from TRBV1 and TRBJ1-5; TRBD1, the table's D call, was not compared with the DNA. TRBV1 is designated a pseudogene. The CDR3 loop spans 16 amino acids.

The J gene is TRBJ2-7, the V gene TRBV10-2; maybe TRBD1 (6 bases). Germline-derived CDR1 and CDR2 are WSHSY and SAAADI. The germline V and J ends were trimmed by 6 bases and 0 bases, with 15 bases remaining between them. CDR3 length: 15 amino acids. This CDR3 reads CASSEKGHHSYEQYF. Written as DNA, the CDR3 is TGCGCCAGCAGCGAAAAGGGACACCACTCCTACGAGCAGTACTTC.

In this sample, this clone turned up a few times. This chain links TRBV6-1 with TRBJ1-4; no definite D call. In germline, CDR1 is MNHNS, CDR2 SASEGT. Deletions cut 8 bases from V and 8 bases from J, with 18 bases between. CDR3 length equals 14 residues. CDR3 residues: CASGVGVRNEKLFF. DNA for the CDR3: TGTGCCAGCGGAGTAGGTGTGAGAAACGAAAAACTGTTTTTT.

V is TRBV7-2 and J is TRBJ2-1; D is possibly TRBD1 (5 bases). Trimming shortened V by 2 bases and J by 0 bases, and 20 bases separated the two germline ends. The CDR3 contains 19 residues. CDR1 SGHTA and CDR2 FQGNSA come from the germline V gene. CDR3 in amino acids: CASSLTPGMRRSSYNEQFF. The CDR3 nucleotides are TGTGCCAGCAGCTTAACTCCAGGGATGAGAAGGAGCTCCTACAATGAGCAGTTCTTC.